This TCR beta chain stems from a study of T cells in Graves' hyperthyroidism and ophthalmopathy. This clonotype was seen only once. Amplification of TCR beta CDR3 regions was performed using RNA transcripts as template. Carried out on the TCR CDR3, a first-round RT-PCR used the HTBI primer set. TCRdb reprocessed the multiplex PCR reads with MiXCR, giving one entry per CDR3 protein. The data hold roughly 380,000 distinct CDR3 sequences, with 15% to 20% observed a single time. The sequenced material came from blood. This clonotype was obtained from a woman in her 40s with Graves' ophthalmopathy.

The CDR3 DNA is TGTGCCAGCAGTGTCCTAGCGGCGATCACCGGGGAGCTGTTTTTT. Amino acids: CASSVLAAITGELFF. V is TRBV2 and J is TRBJ2-2; 7 bases are a match to TRBD2. The germline V gene encodes CDR1 SNHLY and CDR2 FYNNEI. Trimming cost V 4 bases and J 4 bases; bases outside gene matches: 6. The length of the CDR3 is 15 residues.